These 27 T cell receptor beta chains were all obtained from the same sample, sequenced in a study of T cells in Graves' hyperthyroidism and ophthalmopathy. Amplified regions were TCR beta CDR3 sequences from RNA transcripts. Using the HTBI primer set, a first-round RT-PCR was run on the TCR CDR3. TCRdb processed the multiplex PCR reads anew with MiXCR; each CDR3 protein has one entry. The top ten hold roughly a sixth of the sample, which has over 450,000 distinct CDR3 sequences, roughly 18% seen once. The sequencing input was blood. Receptors were obtained from a woman aged 18-29 years with Graves' ophthalmopathy.

This clonotype was seen repeatedly, ten times or more. The chain has TRBV6-1 and TRBJ1-2; the match to TRBD1 covers 9 bases. This CDR3 contains 14 residues. CDR1 is MNHNS and CDR2 is SASEGT in the germline V gene. V trimming: 2 bases; J trimming: 6 bases; junction bases outside the gene matches: 4. The DNA for the CDR3 is TGTGCCAGCAGTGAACCGGGACAGGGTCATGGCTACACCTTC. Its protein product is CASSEPGQGHGYTF.

The chain couples TRBV4-1 to TRBJ2-7; TRBD1 agrees at 10 bases. The V gene's germline CDR1 is MGHRA and CDR2 YSYEKL. V shed 4 bases, J shed 5 bases, and the junction held 5 bases outside the gene matches. This CDR3 contains 14 residues. Here the CDR3 DNA reads TGCGCCAGCAGCCCGGGACAGGGGCGAAACGAGCAGTACTTC. Translation gives CASSPGQGRNEQYF.

This clonotype was counted between two and nine times. The chain is built from TRBV11-2 and TRBJ2-1; the match to TRBD2 covers 12 bases. J gave up 4 bases and V 1 base, and 8 bases lay outside the gene matches. CDR3 length: 18 amino acids. Germline V lookup: CDR1 SGHAT, CDR2 FQNNGV. The CDR3 coding sequence is TGTGCCAGCAGCTTAGCCAGCCTACTAGCGGGAGGTTACAATGAGCAGTTCTTC. It specifies CASSLASLLAGGYNEQFF.

The V gene is TRBV19, the J gene TRBJ2-7, with D tentatively TRBD1 (5 bases). The CDR3 has 13 amino acids. Germline V gene data show CDR1 as LNHDA and CDR2 as SQIVND (reference sequence). Trimming cost V 10 bases and J 5 bases, with 18 bases left between them. CDR3: CATAQGTSNEQYF. DNA of the CDR3: TGTGCCACTGCGCAGGGTACGTCTAACGAGCAGTACTTC.

This clonotype was recorded at least ten times. The chain employs TRBV12-3 or TRBV12-4 and TRBJ1-2, with D unresolved. The V gene lost 6 bases and the J gene lost 2 bases, with 16 bases spanning the gap. The CDR3 spans 15 residues. The CDR3, as DNA: TGTGCCAGCAGGGCCAGATCCAACGCAAACTATGGCTACACCTTC. Amino acid sequence: CASRARSNANYGYTF.

The chain is built from TRBV24-1 and TRBJ2-3; 7 nucleotides align to TRBD1. Germline V gene lookup returns CDR1 KGHDR and CDR2 SFDVKD. This CDR3 region has 15 residues. V shed 4 bases and J 1 base; nucleotides not matched to a gene: 4. The CDR3 sequence: CATSDRTGGTDTQYF. The CDR3 DNA follows: TGTGCCACCAGTGACCGTACAGGGGGCACAGATACGCAGTATTTT.

The V gene is TRBV6-2 or TRBV6-3, the J gene TRBJ2-3, with no clear D. Trimming took 0 bases from V and 0 from J, leaving 13 bases between them. The CDR3 sequence is 17 residues long. Looked up from germline, CDR1 is MNHEY and CDR2 is SVGEGT. CDR3 loop: CASSYSFSFPSTDTQYF. CDR3 coding DNA: TGTGCCAGCAGTTACTCGTTCAGCTTCCCTAGCACAGATACGCAGTATTTT.

As regards this clonotype: One end of the junction varies from germline; a read error may be responsible. This rearrangement joins TRBV6-2 or TRBV6-3 to TRBJ2-7; D remains ambiguous. Germline V lookup: CDR1 MNHEY, CDR2 SVGEGT. This CDR3 is built from 15 residues. The CDR3 sequence: CAGSPLADRPYEQYF. The CDR3 nucleotides are TGTGCCGGCAGCCCTCTCGCAGACCGACCCTACGAGCAGTACTTC.

This clonotype was counted only a few times. The V and J genes are TRBV6-1 and TRBJ1-6, with D perhaps matching TRBD1 (5 bases). V lost 7 bases and J 4 bases, leaving 11 bases between the germline ends. Germline loops: CDR1 MNHNS, CDR2 SASEGT. The CDR3 sequence is 14 residues long. CDR3 nucleotide sequence: TGTGCCAGCATTCCACAGGAATATAATTCACCCCTCCACTTT. This codes for CASIPQEYNSPLHF.

Ten or more counts support this clonotype. The chain is built from TRBV2 and TRBJ2-3; 10 bases line up with TRBD2. V trimming: 7 bases; J trimming: 2 bases; junction bases outside the gene matches: 6. Germline V gives CDR1 SNHLY, CDR2 FYNNEI. The CDR3 extends over 15 amino acids. The CDR3 DNA is TGTGCCAGCACGGTGCTAGCGGGGGCCACAGATACGCAGTATTTT. It is translated as CASTVLAGATDTQYF. The variable domain in full, with the rest retrieved from reference TRBV2 and TRBJ2-3, is EPEVTQTPSHQVTQMGQEVILRCVPISNHLYFYWYRQILGQKVEFLVSFYNNEISEKSEIFDDQFSVERPDGSNFTLKIRSTKLEDSAMYFCASTVLAGATDTQYFGPGTRLTVL.

The chain employs TRBV7-8 and TRBJ2-3; 10 nucleotides align to TRBD1. This CDR3 has 17 residues. Per germline, CDR1 SGHVS and CDR2 FQNEAQ. The junction had 7 bases not matched to a gene; V was cut back by 4 bases and J by 0 bases. The CDR3 sequence is CASSWDRGPLSTDTQYF. For the CDR3, the DNA is TGTGCCAGCAGCTGGGACAGGGGCCCCCTCAGCACAGATACGCAGTATTTT.

This clonotype came up many times. The chain is built from TRBV20-1 and TRBJ2-3, with a tentative D call TRBD1 (5 bases). Germline CDR1 reads DFQATT; CDR2 reads SNEGSKA (reference sequence). CDR3 length equals 14 residues. V lost 5 bases to trimming and J lost 2 bases, with 14 bases between them. The CDR3 protein is CSAVHGAVTDTQYF. CDR3 coding DNA: TGCAGTGCTGTACATGGGGCAGTCACAGATACGCAGTATTTT.

This chain connects TRBV20-1 to TRBJ2-7; 11 bases agree with TRBD1. The CDR3 is 13 amino acids. The V gene's germline CDR1 is DFQATT and CDR2 SNEGSKA (reference sequence). V was clipped by 4 bases and J by 6 bases; unmatched bases: 5. CDR3 loop: CSATGQGAGEQYF. CDR3 sequence (DNA): TGCAGTGCTACCGGACAGGGGGCGGGCGAGCAGTACTTC.

The chain uses TRBV13 and TRBJ2-7; maybe TRBD1 (6 bases). Germline CDR1 reads PRHDT; CDR2 reads FYEKMQ (reference sequence). The germline V and J ends were trimmed by 4 bases and 6 bases, with 13 bases remaining between them. The CDR3 runs 13 residues. The CDR3 is CASSSTTGIEQYF. The CDR3 region has the DNA TGTGCCAGCAGCTCAACCACAGGGATCGAGCAGTACTTC. Drawing the rest from reference TRBV13 and TRBJ2-7, the complete variable domain is AAGVIQSPRHLIKEKRETATLKCYPIPRHDTVYWYQQGPGQDPQFLISFYEKMQSDKGSIPDRFSAQQFSDYHSELNMSSLELGDSALYFCASSSTTGIEQYFGPGTRLTVT.

This clonotype appeared many times. This chain uses TRBV6-1 with TRBJ2-1; TRBD2 matches 10 bases. CDR3 size: 15 residues. Germline CDR1 reads MNHNS; CDR2 reads SASEGT. The V and J ends lost 7 bases and 3 bases, in that order; junction bases with no gene match: 6. The CDR3, as DNA: TGTGCCAGCACTCCCGGGACTAGCGACTACAATGAGCAGTTCTTC. Its protein product is CASTPGTSDYNEQFF.

This clonotype was seen ten or more times. The CDR3 sequence is CSARRSSYNEQFF. CDR3 coding DNA: TGCAGTGCTAGAAGGAGCTCCTACAATGAGCAGTTCTTC. The chain uses TRBV20-1 and TRBJ2-1; no definite D call. This CDR3 is 13 amino acids long. V was cut by 2 bases and J by 0 bases, with 5 bases left in between. Germline lookup yields CDR1 DFQATT and CDR2 SNEGSKA (reference sequence).

The V gene is TRBV19, the J gene TRBJ1-5; 7 bases are a match to TRBD1. CDR3 size: 16 residues. Trimming at V came to 1 base and at J to 0 bases, leaving 3 bases not matched to a gene. The germline V gene has CDR1 LNHDA and CDR2 SQIVND (reference sequence). CDR3: CASSIAGTASNQPQHF. Written as DNA, the CDR3 is TGTGCCAGTAGTATAGCTGGGACAGCTAGCAATCAGCCCCAGCATTTT.

This clonotype came up a few times. The V gene is TRBV7-3, the J gene TRBJ2-7; tentative D call: TRBD2 (5 bases). The germline V and J ends were trimmed by 2 bases and 5 bases, with 16 bases remaining between them. CDR1 and CDR2 from the germline V gene are SGHTA and FQGTGA. The CDR3 consists of 15 residues. CDR3 protein: CASSLDGRESDEQYF. CDR3 bases: TGTGCCAGCAGCTTAGACGGAAGGGAGTCGGACGAGCAGTACTTC. Looking up the rest from reference TRBV7-3 and TRBJ2-7 gives the full variable domain: GAGVSQTPSNKVTEKGKYVELRCDPISGHTALYWYRQSLGQGPEFLIYFQGTGAADDSGLPNDRFFAVRPEGSVSTLKIQRTERGDSAVYLCASSLDGRESDEQYFGPGTRLTVT.

This clonotype was picked up many times. The gene calls are TRBV11-2 and TRBJ1-1, with D maybe TRBD1 (6 bases). Germline V gene data show CDR1 as SGHAT and CDR2 as FQNNGV. The ends were cut back, 5 bases at V and 0 bases at J, with 13 bases in the middle. The CDR3 length is 15 residues. The CDR3 sequence is CASSLGQMMNTEAFF. Here the CDR3 DNA reads TGTGCCAGCAGCCTAGGACAGATGATGAACACTGAAGCTTTCTTT.

This clonotype was counted between two and nine times. The V call is TRBV9, the J call TRBJ1-5, with D possibly TRBD1 on 5 matching bases. The germline gives CDR1 SGDLS, CDR2 YYNGEE. Between the trimmed V and J ends, which lost 3 bases and 3 bases, there was a span of 19 bases. This CDR3 spans 17 amino acids. The CDR3 here is CASSATDGRGDNQPQHF. CDR3 coding DNA: TGTGCCAGCAGCGCGACCGATGGACGGGGCGACAATCAGCCCCAGCATTTT.

The chain couples TRBV19 to TRBJ2-1; D may be TRBD1 (7 bases). Germline lookup yields CDR1 LNHDA and CDR2 SQIVND (reference sequence). V dropped 8 bases and J dropped 5 bases, with 16 bases sitting between them. This CDR3 is 14 amino acids long. CDR3 sequence: CASVSGGINNEQFF. The CDR3 nucleotides are TGTGCCAGTGTGTCAGGGGGGATTAACAATGAGCAGTTCTTC.

In its sample, this clonotype was seen many times. This chain links TRBV5-1 with TRBJ2-1; D is ambiguous. The CDR3 is made up of 16 amino acids. The V and J ends lost 0 bases and 0 bases respectively, with 10 bases between them. Germline CDR1 SGHRS, CDR2 YFSETQ. The CDR3 DNA reads as TGCGCCAGCAGCTTGGTTACGGCCAGCTCCTACAATGAGCAGTTCTTC. It yields the protein CASSLVTASSYNEQFF.

This clonotype was observed a handful of times. The chain combines TRBV6-1 with TRBJ2-4; 9 nucleotides agree with TRBD1. The CDR3 spans 16 residues. Trimming removed 3 bases from V and 7 bases from J; junction bases left unmatched: 10. Germline V gene data show CDR1 as MNHNS and CDR2 as SASEGT. For the CDR3, the DNA is TGTGCCAGCAGTGAGTTTTTGGGACAGGGCGTTAACATTCAGTACTTC. Protein: CASSEFLGQGVNIQYF.

J is TRBJ1-5 and V is TRBV7-2; D is unclear. Trimming removed 5 bases from V and 2 bases from J, with 19 bases in between. Germline values: CDR1 SGHTA, CDR2 FQGNSA. The CDR3 covers 17 residues. The CDR3 nucleotides are TGTGCCAGCAGCGTAGGACCCCTGGCCGGTGGCAATCAGCCCCAGCATTTT. Amino acid sequence: CASSVGPLAGGNQPQHF.

To note about this clonotype: A much larger clonotype is one base distant, so this may be a read error. The conserved phenylalanine or tryptophan normally closing the CDR3 is absent here, so this likely arose from a read error. The chain carries TRBV20-1 and TRBJ1-2; TRBD1 is a possible D gene (6 bases). The V gene's germline CDR1 is DFQATT and CDR2 SNEGSKA (reference sequence). This CDR3 has 13 amino acids. V was trimmed by 6 bases and J by 4 bases, leaving 15 bases between them. The CDR3 DNA sequence: TGCAGTGCCCAAACAGGGTCTAGCTATGGCTACACCTCC. Residues: CSAQTGSSYGYTS.

This clonotype has only a few counts. The chain joins TRBV28 to TRBJ1-4; D is unresolved. The V gene lost 6 bases and the J gene lost 8 bases, with 16 bases spanning the gap. The CDR3 consists of 14 residues. Germline V lookup: CDR1 MDHEN, CDR2 SYDVKM. The CDR3 coding sequence is TGTGCCAGCAGAATAGGATCTCTAGGGGAAAAACTGTTTTTT. This encodes CASRIGSLGEKLFF.

This clonotype was detected ten times or more. The chain is built from TRBV7-2 and TRBJ2-7; D tentatively fits TRBD1 or TRBD2 (6 bases each). CDR1 SGHTA and CDR2 FQGNSA come from the germline V gene. CDR3 size: 15 residues. V was trimmed by 8 bases and J by 3 bases, leaving 20 bases between them. DNA for the CDR3: TGTGCCAGCCACGACGGGGGCGGCTCATACTACGAGCAGTACTTC. Its translation is CASHDGGGSYYEQYF. Based on the CDR3 plus reference TRBV7-2 and TRBJ2-7, the full variable domain is GAGVSQSPSNKVTEKGKDVELRCDPISGHTALYWYRQSLGQGLEFLIYFQGNSAPDKSGLPSDRFSAERTGGSVSTLTIQRTQQEDSAVYLCASHDGGGSYYEQYFGPGTRLTVT.